This T cell receptor (beta chain) was sequenced during a study of T cell repertoires in cytomegalovirus infection. Overall study: Matching HLA type and CMV infection were both indicated by public TCR beta signatures. Overall study results and limits: Carriers of CMV and the relevant HLA type were discriminated by public TCR beta frequency. The study found HLA-C-restricted CMV-specific TCR beta clonotypes dominating the ex vivo response.

This clonotype occurred a few times. What it recognizes is unknown. V lost 7 bases, J lost 1 base, and 14 bases lay in between. The CDR3 sequence is 16 residues long. Germline CDR1 is MNHNS and CDR2 is SASEGT. TCRdb re-analysed the reads in MiXCR, keeping a single row per CDR3 protein. The repertoire holds a few hundred thousand distinct CDR3 sequences, with approximately 13% as singletons. The chain is built from TRBV6-1 and TRBJ1-6, with a possible D match to TRBD1 (5 bases). The sequencing input was PBMCs. The clonotype originates from a human donor in good health (CMV status not recorded). Some clones in this sample may be carry-over from other donors' samples. The CDR3 nucleotides read TGTGCCAGCACCATTACCCGGGGGTCCTATAATTCACCCCTCCACTTT. It encodes CASTITRGSYNSPLHF.